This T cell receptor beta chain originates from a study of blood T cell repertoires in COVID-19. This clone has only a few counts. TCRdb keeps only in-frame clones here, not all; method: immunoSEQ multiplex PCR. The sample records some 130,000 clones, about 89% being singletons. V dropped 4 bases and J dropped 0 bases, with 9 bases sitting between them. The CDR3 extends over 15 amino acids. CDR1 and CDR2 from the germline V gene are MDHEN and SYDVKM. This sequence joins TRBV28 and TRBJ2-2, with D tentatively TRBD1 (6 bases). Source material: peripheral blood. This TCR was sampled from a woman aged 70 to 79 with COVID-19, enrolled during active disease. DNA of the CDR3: TGTGCCAGCAGTTGGGGACAAGCGAACACCGGGGAGCTGTTTTTT. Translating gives CASSWGQANTGELFF.